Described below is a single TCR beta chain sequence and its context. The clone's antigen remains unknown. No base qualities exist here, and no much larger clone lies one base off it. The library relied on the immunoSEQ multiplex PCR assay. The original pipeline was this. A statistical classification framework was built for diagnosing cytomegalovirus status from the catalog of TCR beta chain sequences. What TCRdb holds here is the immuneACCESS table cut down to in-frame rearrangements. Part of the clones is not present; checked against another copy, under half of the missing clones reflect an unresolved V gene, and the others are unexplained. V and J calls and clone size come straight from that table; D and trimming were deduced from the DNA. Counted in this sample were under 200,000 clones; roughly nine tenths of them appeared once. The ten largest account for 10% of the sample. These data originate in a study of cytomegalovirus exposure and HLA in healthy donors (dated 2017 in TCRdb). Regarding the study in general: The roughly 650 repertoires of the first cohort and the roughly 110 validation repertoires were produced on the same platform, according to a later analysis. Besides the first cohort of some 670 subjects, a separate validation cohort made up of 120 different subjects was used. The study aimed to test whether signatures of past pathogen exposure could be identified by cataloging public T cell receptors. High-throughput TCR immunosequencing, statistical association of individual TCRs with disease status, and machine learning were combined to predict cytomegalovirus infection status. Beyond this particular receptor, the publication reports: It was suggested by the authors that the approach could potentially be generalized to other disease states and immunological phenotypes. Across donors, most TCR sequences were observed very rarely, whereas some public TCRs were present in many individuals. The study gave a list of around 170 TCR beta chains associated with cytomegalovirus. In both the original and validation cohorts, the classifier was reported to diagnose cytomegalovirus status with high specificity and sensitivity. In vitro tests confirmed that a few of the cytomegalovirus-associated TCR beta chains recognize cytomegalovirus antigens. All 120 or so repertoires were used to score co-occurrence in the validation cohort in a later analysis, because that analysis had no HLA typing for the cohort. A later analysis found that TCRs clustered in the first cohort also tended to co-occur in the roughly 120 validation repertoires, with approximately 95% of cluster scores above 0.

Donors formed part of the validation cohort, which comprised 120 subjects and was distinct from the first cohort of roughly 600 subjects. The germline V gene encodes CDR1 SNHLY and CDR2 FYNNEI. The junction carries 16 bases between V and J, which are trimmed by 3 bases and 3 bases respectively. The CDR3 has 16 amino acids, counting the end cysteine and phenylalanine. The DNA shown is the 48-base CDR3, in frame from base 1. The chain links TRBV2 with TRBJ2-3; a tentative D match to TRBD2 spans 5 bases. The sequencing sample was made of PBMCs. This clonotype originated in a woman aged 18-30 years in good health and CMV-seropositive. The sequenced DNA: TGTGCCAGCAGTGAGGAGGCGGTGCGTTTAACAGATACGCAGTATTTT. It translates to CASSEEAVRLTDTQYF.